The 13 T cell receptor beta chains presented below share a single source sample, sequenced in a study of beta chain features in type 1 diabetes. Of the isolated RNA, all was reverse transcribed, and so the sequenced material was expressed TCRB transcripts. TCRdb keeps only in-frame clones here, not all; method: immunoSEQ multiplex PCR. The sample holds hundreds of thousands of clones, roughly an eighth seen once. Material for sequencing was naive CD4+ T cells from blood. These receptors came from a woman in her late teens or twenties in good health.

This clone was detected a few times. This chain links TRBV7-6 with TRBJ1-2; unclear D gene. V was clipped by 2 bases and J by 1 base, with 5 bases between them. CDR1 and CDR2 (germline): SGHVS, FNYEAQ. There are 13 residues in the CDR3. The CDR3 DNA sequence: TGTGCCAGCAGCTTAAGCCATAACTATGGCTACACCTTC. Protein: CASSLSHNYGYTF.

The V gene is TRBV18, the J gene TRBJ2-1; 11 nucleotides match TRBD2. Germline V gives CDR1 KGHSH, CDR2 LQKENI. The junction had 4 bases not matched to a gene; V was cut back by 4 bases and J by 5 bases. The CDR3 spans 15 residues. The CDR3 DNA sequence: TGTGCCAGCTCACAACCTAGCGGGGGGAACAATGAGCAGTTCTTC. Its protein product is CASSQPSGGNNEQFF.

In regard to this clone: At the DNA level, this CDR3 is encoded by other sequences in the same sample as well. The chain carries TRBV10-3 and TRBJ2-1, with D perhaps TRBD1 or TRBD2 (6 bases each). The germline gives CDR1 ENHRY, CDR2 SYGVKD. The CDR3 extends over 13 amino acids. The V end was cut by 4 bases, the J end by 10 bases, with 14 bases between. CDR3 in amino acids: CAISVGGPGEQFF. CDR3 DNA: TGTGCCATCAGTGTGGGGGGCCCGGGGGAGCAGTTCTTC.

This clone has more than one count but fewer than ten. This chain connects TRBV7-9 to TRBJ2-5; maybe TRBD2 (5 bases). The germline V and J ends were trimmed by 5 bases and 1 base, with 11 bases remaining between them. The length of the CDR3 is 14 residues. The germline CDR1 and CDR2 sequences are SEHNR and FQNEAQ (reference sequence). CDR3 sequence (DNA): TGTGCCAGCAGCCTAGGGCTAGCCCAAGAGACCCAGTACTTC. Translated: CASSLGLAQETQYF.

The genes are TRBV4-1 and TRBJ2-5, with 7 bases lining up with TRBD1. The CDR3 is 14 residues long. CDR1 and CDR2 from the germline V gene are MGHRA and YSYEKL. V dropped 4 bases and J dropped 0; count of bases not matched to a gene: 2. CDR3 loop: CASSRGQDQETQYF. The CDR3 DNA reads as TGCGCCAGCAGCCGAGGACAGGACCAAGAGACCCAGTACTTC.

The chain joins TRBV28 to TRBJ1-2; D is possibly TRBD1 (5 bases). The ends were cut back, 7 bases at V and 1 base at J, with 7 bases in the middle. Germline V gives CDR1 MDHEN, CDR2 SYDVKM. This CDR3 comprises 12 residues. DNA of the CDR3: TGTGCCAGCAAGGGGATTAACTATGGCTACACCTTC. Translated, it gives CASKGINYGYTF.

The CDR3: CASSYAREKLFF. The CDR3, as DNA: TGTGCCAGCAGTTACGCGCGTGAAAAACTGTTTTTT. V usage is TRBV6-5 and J usage is TRBJ1-4; D is uncertain. Germline loops: CDR1 MNHEY, CDR2 SVGAGI. This CDR3 comprises 12 residues. Trimming cost V 2 bases and J 7 bases, with 5 bases left between them.

V gene TRBV7-9 combines with J gene TRBJ2-1; D remains unclear. The CDR3 runs 13 residues. The germline CDR1 and CDR2 sequences are SEHNR and FQNEAQ (reference sequence). The V end was cut by 5 bases, the J end by 7 bases, with 12 bases between. DNA for the CDR3: TGTGCCAGCAGCCTCATATCCGGGAATGAGCAGTTCTTC. This codes for CASSLISGNEQFF. Filled out from reference TRBV7-9 and TRBJ2-1, the complete variable domain reads DTGVSQNPRHKITKRGQNVTFRCDPISEHNRLYWYRQTLGQGPEFLTYFQNEAQLEKSRLLSDRFSAERPKGSFSTLEIQRTEQGDSAMYLCASSLISGNEQFFGPGTRLTVL.

This clone was observed a few times. The chain has TRBV9 and TRBJ2-7; 8 nucleotides agree with TRBD1. J gave up 6 bases and V 0 bases, and 14 bases lay outside the gene matches. Germline V gives CDR1 SGDLS, CDR2 YYNGEE. There are 17 residues in the CDR3. The CDR3 region is CASSVGFGGQAGSEQYF. The CDR3 DNA reads as TGTGCCAGCAGCGTAGGGTTTGGGGGACAGGCTGGCTCCGAGCAGTACTTC. The whole variable domain, filled in from reference TRBV9 and TRBJ2-7, reads DSGVTQTPKHLITATGQRVTLRCSPRSGDLSVYWYQQSLDQGLQFLIQYYNGEERAKGNILERFSAQQFPDLHSELNLSSLELGDSALYFCASSVGFGGQAGSEQYFGPGTRLTVT.

The V and J genes are TRBV4-2 and TRBJ1-2; D gene uncertain. This CDR3 contains 13 residues. V lost 5 bases, J lost 6 bases, and 13 bases lay in between. The germline V gene encodes CDR1 LGHNA and CDR2 YNFKEQ. As DNA, the CDR3 is TGTGCCAGCAGCTCAACAACCGGGGATGGCTACACCTTC. Protein product: CASSSTTGDGYTF.

This clone was seen a few times. The V call is TRBV30, the J call TRBJ1-4; TRBD1 agrees at 7 bases. Looked up from germline, CDR1 is GTSNPN and CDR2 is SVGIG (reference sequence). J lost 7 bases, V lost 5 bases, and 4 bases had no gene match. CDR3 size: 12 residues. The CDR3 nucleotides are TGTGCCTGGGCCGGGACAGCTGAAAAACTGTTTTTT. It encodes CAWAGTAEKLFF.

This clone was counted only a few times. The chain has TRBV5-1 and TRBJ2-1; D unresolved. This CDR3 has 13 amino acids. Germline CDR1 SGHRS, CDR2 YFSETQ. The ends were cut back, 0 bases at V and 8 bases at J, with 9 bases in the middle. Here the CDR3 reads CASSLVAVDEQFF. CDR3 in DNA: TGCGCCAGCAGCTTGGTGGCAGTGGATGAGCAGTTCTTC.

This clone was seen a handful of times. V and J are TRBV4-3 and TRBJ2-3, with 8 bases aligning to TRBD2. The junction had 13 bases not matched to a gene; V was cut back by 4 bases and J by 4 bases. This CDR3 comprises 17 residues. Germline V gene sequence: CDR1 LGHNA, CDR2 YSLEER. The CDR3 protein is CASSRSGGRVSPDTQYF. The CDR3 DNA sequence: TGCGCCAGCAGCCGCTCGGGGGGGCGCGTTTCCCCAGATACGCAGTATTTT.